The source of this T cell receptor beta chain is a study of T cells after yellow fever vaccination. For the study at large: Those fractions that held only low numbers of cells were prepared using the SMART-Seq v4 Ultra Low Input RNA kit.

This clonotype showed up many times. V was shortened by 6 bases and J by 6 bases, with 14 bases between the two germline ends. The length of the CDR3 is 14 residues. Germline lookup yields CDR1 SEHNR and CDR2 FQNEAQ (reference sequence). TCRdb reprocessed the 5' RACE reads with MiXCR, giving one entry per CDR3 protein. The sample lists 250,000 to 400,000 distinct CDR3 sequences, over 4% occurring once. This rearrangement joins TRBV7-9 to TRBJ2-2; D gene ambiguous. Sequenced here: PBMCs, sampled 5 days after the yellow fever booster vaccination. The source is a young man who received the YFV17D yellow fever vaccine. CDR3 sequence (DNA): TGTGCCAGCAGATCAATAAGGATGGCCGGGGAGCTGTTTTTT. Its protein product is CASRSIRMAGELFF. The full variable domain, in which reference TRBV7-9 and TRBJ2-2 provide the parts outside the CDR3, is DTGVSQNPRHKITKRGQNVTFRCDPISEHNRLYWYRQTLGQGPEFLTYFQNEAQLEKSRLLSDRFSAERPKGSFSTLEIQRTEQGDSAMYLCASRSIRMAGELFFGEGSRLTVL.